Presented here are 22 T cell receptor beta chains from one specimen sequenced in a study of tumor-infiltrating lymphocytes in oesophageal squamous cell carcinoma. MiXCR, applied by TCRdb to the PCR reads, yields one record per CDR3 protein. Among over 3,500 distinct CDR3 sequences listed, 11% to 15% were seen once. Sequencing used esophageal tumor tissue. The receptors originated from a male donor with esophageal squamous cell carcinoma.

This clonotype was observed many times. The chain carries TRBV5-1 and TRBJ2-7; D unclear. With 0 bases removed from V and 6 bases from J, the gap between germline ends came to 13 bases. Germline CDR1 and CDR2: SGHRS and YFSETQ. The length of the CDR3 is 14 residues. The CDR3 spells CASSLVAYGGEQYF. The DNA for the CDR3 is TGCGCCAGCAGCTTGGTAGCTTACGGCGGCGAGCAGTACTTC.

This clonotype is medium-sized in the sample. This chain links TRBV14 with TRBJ2-5; D might be TRBD1 (6 bases). Germline V gives CDR1 SGHDN, CDR2 FVKESK. This CDR3 has 15 amino acids. Trimming stripped 5 bases from V and 7 bases from J, with 20 bases between. CDR3 bases: TGTGCCAGCAGCGATTTAGGGGGTGACTTGGGGACCCAGTACTTC. Its protein is CASSDLGGDLGTQYF.

Notes on this clonotype: Here the CDR3 omits its conserved ending phenylalanine or tryptophan, so a read error is the likely source. The limits of the CDR3 on the DNA are not certain, so only TCRdb's listed CDR3 is given. V gene TRBV7-9 combines with J gene TRBJ2-7; the table's TRBD1 call for D was not verified on the DNA. The CDR3 length is 15 residues, termini included. Germline V gene data show CDR1 as SEHNR and CDR2 as FQNEAQ (reference sequence). CDR3 sequence: CASSFGGQDGYTFGS.

This clonotype was recorded at least ten times. This clone may be a read error of a much larger clone one base away. This chain links TRBV7-7 with TRBJ2-7, with 11 bases fitting TRBD2. In germline, CDR1 is SSHAT, CDR2 FNYEAQ (reference sequence). CDR3 length equals 15 residues. CDR3 sequence (DNA): TGTGCTAGCAGCGTCGGGACTAGCGGATACAATGAGCAGTACTTC. Amino acid sequence: CASSVGTSGYNEQYF.

This clonotype was detected a few times. Given a much more abundant clone one base away, this may be a read error. The rearrangement links TRBV24-1 to TRBJ2-1, with D unclear. The J call is uncertain, as TRBJ2-7 better fits the DNA end. CDR3 length equals 14 residues. The germline V gene encodes CDR1 KGHDR and CDR2 SFDVKD. CDR3 in DNA: TGTGCCACCAATTCCGCCGGATTGAGCAATGAGCAGTACTTC. Its translation is CATNSAGLSNEQYF.

This clonotype is categorized as large (0.1 to 1%). CDR3 region: CASSLTTGIGETQYF. CDR3 nucleotides: TGTGCCAGCAGCTTAACCACAGGGATAGGTGAGACCCAGTACTTC. This chain uses TRBV7-6 with TRBJ2-5, with TRBD1 as a possible D gene (6 bases). Germline CDR1 reads SGHVS; CDR2 reads FNYEAQ. Deletions cut 2 bases from V and 5 bases from J, with 15 bases between. The CDR3 totals 15 residues.

The chain combines TRBV19 with TRBJ1-2, with a possible D match to TRBD1 (5 bases). The CDR3 spans 13 residues. Per the germline V gene, CDR1 is LNHDA and CDR2 is SQIVND (reference sequence). Deletions cut 5 bases from V and 8 bases from J, with 15 bases between. CDR3 coding DNA: TGTGCCAGTAGTGCTCGCAGGGAAGGCGGCTACACCTTC. Translated: CASSARREGGYTF.

Worth noting for this clonotype: Lacking the conserved final phenylalanine or tryptophan, this CDR3 likely reflects a read error. It is unclear where the CDR3 begins or ends on the DNA, so no DNA is shown, and the CDR3 is as TCRdb lists it. The V gene is TRBV7-1, the J gene TRBJ2-3; TRBD2 is taken as the D call from the table, unchecked against the DNA. TRBV7-1 counts as an open reading frame of uncertain function. From its first to its last residue, the CDR3 has 18 amino acids. The CDR3 region is CASSPINRDTGGAQYFGP.

This clonotype is medium-sized by share. The genes are TRBV7-2 and TRBJ2-7; D perhaps matches TRBD1 (5 bases). TRBJ1-2 explains the end of the DNA better; the J call may be wrong. This CDR3 contains 13 residues. From germline, CDR1 is SGHTA and CDR2 FQGNSA. DNA of the CDR3: TGTGCCAGCAGCTTAGCGAGGGGTTGGGGCTACACCTTC. It is translated as CASSLARGWGYTF.

This clonotype came up many times. Its ends do not fully match the called genes, so a read error is possible. The rearrangement links TRBV12-3 or TRBV12-4 to TRBJ1-6; the D is unclear. CDR3 length: 14 residues. CDR3 region: CASSRSSYNSPLLF. CDR3 DNA sequence: TGTGCCAGCAGCCGAAGCTCCTATAATTCACCCCTCCTCTTT.

By sample fraction, this clonotype is medium-sized (0.01 to 0.1%). This rearrangement joins TRBV12-3 or TRBV12-4 to TRBJ2-5; 8 bases align to TRBD1. The CDR3 has 14 residues. The V gene end was trimmed by 5 bases and the J gene end by 4 bases; junction bases not matched to a gene: 6. The CDR3: CASSVDRGGETQYF. As DNA, the CDR3 is TGTGCCAGCAGTGTTGACAGGGGCGGAGAGACCCAGTACTTC.

By its share, this clonotype is medium-sized. V and J are TRBV11-3 and TRBJ2-1, with 9 bases identical to TRBD1. This CDR3 comprises 14 residues. The V gene's germline CDR1 is SGHNT and CDR2 YENEEA. The V gene end was trimmed by 3 bases and the J gene end by 8 bases; junction bases not matched to a gene: 5. The CDR3 reads CASSLGQGIDEQFF. Written as DNA, the CDR3 is TGTGCCAGCAGCTTGGGACAGGGAATCGATGAGCAGTTCTTC.

Many counts were recorded for this clonotype. The gene calls are TRBV6-1 and TRBJ1-2; 8 nucleotides match TRBD1. The CDR3 runs to 14 residues. The J segment lost 4 bases and the V segment lost 2 bases, leaving 3 bases of the junction unmatched. CDR1 and CDR2 (germline): MNHNS, SASEGT. This chain's CDR3 is CASSEKGQAYGYTF. Written as DNA, the CDR3 is TGTGCCAGCAGTGAAAAGGGACAGGCCTATGGCTACACCTTC.

Note on this clonotype: A much bigger clone sits one base away, suggesting this may be a read error. This chain links TRBV5-5 with TRBJ2-7; 9 bases map to TRBD2. Near its end, the DNA agrees better with TRBJ2-1, so the J call may be wrong. This CDR3 contains 15 residues. Looked up from germline, CDR1 is SGHKS and CDR2 is YYEKEE (reference sequence). CDR3 coding DNA: TGTGCCAGCAGCTTCCTCTTGCGGGGGGGCTACGAGCAGTTCTTC. As protein: CASSFLLRGGYEQFF.

The CDR3 coding sequence is TGTGCCAGCAGCTTAAAAGGGACTAGCGGGGCCACAGATACGCAGTATTTT. Translating gives CASSLKGTSGATDTQYF. V is TRBV7-3 and J is TRBJ2-3; 13 bases match TRBD2. The trim removed 1 base at V and 2 bases at J, leaving 3 bases unmatched. The CDR3 totals 17 residues. Germline loops: CDR1 SGHTA, CDR2 FQGTGA.

By share of the sample, this clonotype is medium-sized. V usage is TRBV24-1 and J usage is TRBJ1-1; 8 nucleotides match TRBD1. Trimming removed 4 bases from V and 6 bases from J; junction bases left unmatched: 6. The CDR3 has 14 residues. Germline-derived CDR1 and CDR2 are KGHDR and SFDVKD. The CDR3 region has the DNA TGTGCCACCAGTGACTCCGGACAGGGCCCTGAAGCTTTCTTT. Protein product: CATSDSGQGPEAFF.

By share of the sample, this clonotype is medium-sized. The chain links TRBV6-1 to TRBJ2-7, with D tentatively TRBD1 (6 bases). With 6 bases removed from V and 4 bases from J, the gap between germline ends came to 16 bases. Germline-derived CDR1 and CDR2 are MNHNS and SASEGT. The CDR3 is 14 amino acids. This chain's CDR3 is CASSLTGSAYEQYF. CDR3 DNA: TGTGCCAGCAGCCTTACAGGGTCCGCTTACGAGCAGTACTTC.

In its sample, this clonotype was seen a few times. This chain links TRBV19 with TRBJ1-1, with D possibly TRBD1 on 6 matching bases. This CDR3 is built from 14 residues. V lost 5 bases and J 4 bases, leaving 14 bases between the germline ends. Germline CDR1 and CDR2: LNHDA and SQIVND (reference sequence). CDR3 sequence reads: CASSGGTPGTEAFF. CDR3 DNA: TGTGCCAGTAGTGGGGGGACACCAGGCACTGAAGCTTTCTTT.

Sample share makes this clonotype medium-sized (0.01 to 0.1%). The chain joins TRBV7-9 to TRBJ2-7; D uncertain. Trimming removed 4 bases at V and 4 bases at J, with 8 bases between. The CDR3 length is 12 residues. CDR1 SEHNR and CDR2 FQNEAQ come from the germline V gene (reference sequence). For the CDR3, the DNA is TGTGCCAGCAGCTCACACCAATACGAGCAGTACTTC. Its translation is CASSSHQYEQYF.

This clonotype has ten or more counts. The gene calls are TRBV11-1 and TRBJ2-3; 11 nucleotides line up with TRBD1. The V segment lost 5 bases and the J segment 1 base; nucleotides outside the gene matches: 2. The CDR3 is made up of 15 amino acids. Germline-derived CDR1 and CDR2 are SGHAT and FQDESV (reference sequence). The CDR3: CASSLGQGGTDTQYF. CDR3 sequence (DNA): TGTGCCAGCAGCCTGGGACAGGGGGGCACAGATACGCAGTATTTT.

Concerning this clonotype itself: A much larger clone is a single base away; this may be a read error. The CDR3 DNA follows: TGTGCCATCAGTGGACGGCACCGACTAGCGTCCGCCGGGGAGCTGTTTTTT. Its translation: CAISGRHRLASAGELFF. V usage is TRBV24-1 and J usage is TRBJ2-2; 8 bases are a match to TRBD2. The germline V gene has CDR1 KGHDR and CDR2 SFDVKD. The CDR3 covers 17 residues.

This clonotype was seen many times. A much larger clone sits a single nucleotide away, making a read error possible. The chain uses TRBV5-5 and TRBJ2-5; 9 nucleotides align to TRBD1. The CDR3 is 16 amino acids. J was trimmed by 11 bases and V by 2 bases; bases with no gene match: 16. Germline V gene data show CDR1 as SGHKS and CDR2 as YYEKEE (reference sequence). CDR3 sequence (DNA): TGTGCCAGCAGCTTACCAACAGGGGGCCTCTACAATGAGCAGTACTTC. Its protein is CASSLPTGGLYNEQYF. Full variable domain (missing parts from reference TRBV5-5 and TRBJ2-5): DAGVTQSPTHLIKTRGQQVTLRCSPISGHKSVSWYQQVLGQGPQFIFQYYEKEERGRGNFPDRFSARQFPNYSSELNVNALLLGDSALYLCASSLPTGGLYNEQYFGPGTRLLVL.